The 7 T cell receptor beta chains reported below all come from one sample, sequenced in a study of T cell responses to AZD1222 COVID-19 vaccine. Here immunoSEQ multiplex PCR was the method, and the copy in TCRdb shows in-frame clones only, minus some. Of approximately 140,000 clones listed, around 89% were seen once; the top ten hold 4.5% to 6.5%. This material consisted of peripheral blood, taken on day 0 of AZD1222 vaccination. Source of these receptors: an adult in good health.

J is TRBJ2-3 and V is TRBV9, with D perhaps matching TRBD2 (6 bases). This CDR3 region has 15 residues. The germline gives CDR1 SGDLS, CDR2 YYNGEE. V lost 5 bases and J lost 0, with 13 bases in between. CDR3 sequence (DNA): TGTGCCAGCAGGCGGGGAACCTCTAGCACAGATACGCAGTATTTT. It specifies CASRRGTSSTDTQYF.

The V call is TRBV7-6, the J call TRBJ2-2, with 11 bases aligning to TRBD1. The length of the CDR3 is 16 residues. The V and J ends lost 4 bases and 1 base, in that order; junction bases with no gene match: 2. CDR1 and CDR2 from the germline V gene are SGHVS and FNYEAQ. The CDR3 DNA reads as TGTGCCAGCAGCTCGGGACAGGGGGGGAACACCGGGGAGCTGTTTTTT. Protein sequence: CASSSGQGGNTGELFF.

CDR3 coding DNA: TGTGCCAGCAGCTTAGTGGTGGCCTACACCGGGGAGCTGTTTTTT. It is translated as CASSLVVAYTGELFF. The chain joins TRBV7-9 to TRBJ2-2; the D is unclear. The CDR3 loop spans 15 amino acids. V was pared by 1 base and J by 3 bases, with 9 bases between. The germline V gene has CDR1 SEHNR and CDR2 FQNEAQ (reference sequence).

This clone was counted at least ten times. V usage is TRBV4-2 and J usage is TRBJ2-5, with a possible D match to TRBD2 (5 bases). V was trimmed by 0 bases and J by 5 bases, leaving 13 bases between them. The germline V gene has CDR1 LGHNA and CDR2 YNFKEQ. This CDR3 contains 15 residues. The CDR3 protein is CASSQDLMEEETQYF. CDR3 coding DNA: TGTGCCAGCAGCCAAGATCTAATGGAGGAGGAGACCCAGTACTTC.

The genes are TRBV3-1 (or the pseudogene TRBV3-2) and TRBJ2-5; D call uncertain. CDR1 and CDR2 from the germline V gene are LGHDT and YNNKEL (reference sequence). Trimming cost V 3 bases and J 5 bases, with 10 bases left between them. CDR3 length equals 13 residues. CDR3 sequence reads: CASSHADGETQYF. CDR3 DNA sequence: TGTGCCAGCAGCCACGCCGACGGGGAGACCCAGTACTTC.

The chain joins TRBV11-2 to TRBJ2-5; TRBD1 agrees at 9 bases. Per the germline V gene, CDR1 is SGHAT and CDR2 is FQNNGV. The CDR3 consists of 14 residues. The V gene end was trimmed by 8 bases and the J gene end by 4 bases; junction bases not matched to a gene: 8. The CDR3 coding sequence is TGTGCCAGCCATAAGCCGGGACAGGGAGAGACCCAGTACTTC. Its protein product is CASHKPGQGETQYF.

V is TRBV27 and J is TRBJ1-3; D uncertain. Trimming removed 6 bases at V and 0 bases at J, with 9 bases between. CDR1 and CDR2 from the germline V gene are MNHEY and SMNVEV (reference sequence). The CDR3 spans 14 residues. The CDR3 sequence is CASRTYASGNTIYF. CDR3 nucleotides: TGTGCCAGCAGGACTTATGCCTCTGGAAACACCATATATTTT.